The 8 T cell receptor beta chains in this list originate from one sample, sequenced in a study of cytomegalovirus exposure and HLA in healthy donors. 13 Jbeta primers and 60 Vbeta primers were used for the PCR. Repertoires were generated with immunoSEQ multiplex PCR, while TCRdb's copy carries only in-frame clones and drops some. The sample records approximately 170,000 clones, roughly 83% being singletons. Sequenced sample: PBMCs. The receptors were gathered from a woman between 45 and 65 years old in good health and CMV-seronegative.

The chain employs TRBV4-2 and TRBJ1-6, with D unresolved. The germline V and J ends were trimmed by 0 bases and 0 bases, with 12 bases remaining between them. Looked up from germline, CDR1 is LGHNA and CDR2 is YNFKEQ. The CDR3 length is 18 residues. In nucleotides, the CDR3 is TGTGCCAGCAGCCAAGAGTTTCGGGGAAACTCCTATAATTCACCCCTCCACTTT. It encodes CASSQEFRGNSYNSPLHF.

V usage is TRBV6-5 and J usage is TRBJ1-2, with 7 positions matching TRBD1. From germline, CDR1 is MNHEY and CDR2 SVGAGI. V lost 6 bases, J lost 8 bases, and 9 bases stayed unmatched. This CDR3 spans 13 amino acids. For the CDR3, the DNA is TGTGCCAGCAGGAGCGACAGGGACGAGGGCTACACCTTC. Its protein is CASRSDRDEGYTF.

The rearrangement uses TRBV28 and TRBJ2-7; D uncertain. This CDR3 is built from 13 residues. CDR1 and CDR2 from the germline V gene are MDHEN and SYDVKM. V lost 3 bases to trimming and J lost 1 base, with 7 bases between them. CDR3 region: CASSFPQSYEQYF. In nucleotides, the CDR3 is TGTGCCAGCAGTTTTCCACAGTCCTACGAGCAGTACTTC.

The V and J genes are TRBV28 and TRBJ2-1, with 7 bases matching TRBD1. Per germline, CDR1 MDHEN and CDR2 SYDVKM. This CDR3 contains 15 residues. Germline trimming cut 5 bases from V and 7 bases from J; bases unmatched to any gene: 11. Here the CDR3 DNA reads TGTGCCAGCAGTCGACCGACAGGGTTAAAGAATGAGCAGTTCTTC. Its protein is CASSRPTGLKNEQFF.

This chain's CDR3 is CASSGQGGETQYF. The CDR3 bases are TGTGCCAGCTCCGGACAGGGAGGGGAGACCCAGTACTTC. The chain recombines TRBV18 with TRBJ2-5; D might be TRBD1 (8 bases). This CDR3 comprises 13 residues. V was cut by 6 bases and J by 5 bases, with 13 bases left in between. The germline gives CDR1 KGHSH, CDR2 LQKENI.

This chain uses TRBV28 with TRBJ2-1; tentatively, D is TRBD1 (5 bases). The CDR3 sequence is 15 residues long. V dropped 2 bases and J dropped 8 bases, with 16 bases sitting between them. Germline CDR1 is MDHEN and CDR2 is SYDVKM. DNA of the CDR3: TGTGCCAGCAGTTTAGTCGTCAGGGTTGGCGATGAGCAGTTCTTC. Translating it yields CASSLVVRVGDEQFF.

The chain links TRBV7-9 to TRBJ2-1; TRBD2 aligns across 16 bases. The V gene end was trimmed by 6 bases and the J gene end by 9 bases; junction bases not matched to a gene: 14. CDR1 and CDR2 (germline): SEHNR, FQNEAQ (reference sequence). The CDR3 length is 18 residues. DNA of the CDR3: TGTGCCAGCAGGGGCGCCCCGGGACTAGCGGGAGGGCGTAGTGAGCAGTTCTTC. Protein sequence: CASRGAPGLAGGRSEQFF. The complete variable domain, with remaining parts taken from reference TRBV7-9 and TRBJ2-1, reads DTGVSQNPRHKITKRGQNVTFRCDPISEHNRLYWYRQTLGQGPEFLTYFQNEAQLEKSRLLSDRFSAERPKGSFSTLEIQRTEQGDSAMYLCASRGAPGLAGGRSEQFFGPGTRLTVL.

The gene calls are TRBV7-9 and TRBJ1-5, with D tentatively TRBD1 (6 bases). Trimming removed 5 bases from V and 4 bases from J, with 18 bases in between. The CDR3 is 16 residues long. From germline, CDR1 is SEHNR and CDR2 FQNEAQ (reference sequence). CDR3 residues: CASSPRDTGLNQPQHF. The CDR3 coding sequence is TGTGCCAGCAGCCCAAGGGATACAGGGCTGAATCAGCCCCAGCATTTT.